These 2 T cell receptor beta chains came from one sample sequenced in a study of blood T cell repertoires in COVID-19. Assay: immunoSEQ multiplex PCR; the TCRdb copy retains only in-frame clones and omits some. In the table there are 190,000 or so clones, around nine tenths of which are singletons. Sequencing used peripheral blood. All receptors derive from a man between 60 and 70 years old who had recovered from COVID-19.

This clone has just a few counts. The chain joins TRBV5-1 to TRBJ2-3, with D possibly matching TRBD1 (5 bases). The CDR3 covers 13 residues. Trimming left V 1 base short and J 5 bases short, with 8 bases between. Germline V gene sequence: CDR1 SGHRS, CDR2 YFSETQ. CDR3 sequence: CASSLTREDTQYF. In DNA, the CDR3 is TGCGCCAGCAGCTTGACCAGGGAAGATACGCAGTATTTT.

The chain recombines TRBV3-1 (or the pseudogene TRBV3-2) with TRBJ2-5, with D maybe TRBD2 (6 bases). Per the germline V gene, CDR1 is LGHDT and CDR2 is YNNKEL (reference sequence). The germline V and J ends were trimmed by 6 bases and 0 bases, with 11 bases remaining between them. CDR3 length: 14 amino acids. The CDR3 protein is CASRPLANQETQYF. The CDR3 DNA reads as TGTGCCAGCAGACCACTAGCCAACCAAGAGACCCAGTACTTC.